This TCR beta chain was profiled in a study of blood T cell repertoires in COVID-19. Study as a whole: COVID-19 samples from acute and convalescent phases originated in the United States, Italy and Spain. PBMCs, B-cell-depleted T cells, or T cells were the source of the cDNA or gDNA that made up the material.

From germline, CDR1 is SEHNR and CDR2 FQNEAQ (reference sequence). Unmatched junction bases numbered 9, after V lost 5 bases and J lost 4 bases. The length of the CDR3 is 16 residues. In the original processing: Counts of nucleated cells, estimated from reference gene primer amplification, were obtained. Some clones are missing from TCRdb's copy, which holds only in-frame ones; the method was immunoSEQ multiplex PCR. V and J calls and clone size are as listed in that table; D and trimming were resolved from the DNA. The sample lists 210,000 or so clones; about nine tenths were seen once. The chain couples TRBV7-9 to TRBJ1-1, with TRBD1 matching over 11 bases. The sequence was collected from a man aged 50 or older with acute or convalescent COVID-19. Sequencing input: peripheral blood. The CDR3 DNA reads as TGTGCCAGCAGCCGGGACAGGGGGGCTGTCGGCACTGAAGCTTTCTTT. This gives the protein CASSRDRGAVGTEAFF.